This TCR beta chain was sequenced for a study of T cell repertoires in cytomegalovirus infection. Study background: Through public TCR beta signatures, both CMV infection and matching HLA type were indicated.

About this clonotype: Its specificity is unknown. This CDR3 is missing its conserved last phenylalanine or tryptophan, likely due to a read error.

Using its own MiXCR run on the reads, TCRdb lists one record per CDR3 protein. Among 740,000 or so distinct CDR3 sequences, 35% to 45% were seen once, and the ten largest hold 2.5% to 3.5%. V lost 5 bases and J 0 bases, leaving 14 bases between the germline ends. CDR3 length: 15 residues. General study points: Cumulated frequencies of public TCR beta families served to identify carriers of CMV plus the relevant HLA. HLA-C-restricted TCR beta clonotypes specific for CMV led the ex vivo response.

The gene calls are TRBV12-3 or TRBV12-4 and TRBJ2-7; D call uncertain. This TCR came from a human donor in good health (CMV status not recorded). Some clones in this sample may be carry-over from other donors' samples. Sequencing was done on a sample of PBMCs. CDR3 DNA sequence: TGTGCCAGCAGTCGGCTAGGGTATAGCTCCTACGAGCAGTACTTA. Translated: CASSRLGYSSYEQYL.